Listed below are T cell receptor beta chains from one sample, sequenced in a study of cytomegalovirus exposure and HLA in healthy donors. Data came from immunoSEQ multiplex PCR; TCRdb stores just in-frame clones and leaves some out. The sample holds a few hundred thousand clones, around 90% seen once. The sequencing sample was made of PBMCs. These receptors were taken from a girl aged 2-10 years in good health and CMV-seronegative. CDR3s include the opening cysteine and the closing phenylalanine or tryptophan. A D gene is named only where the DNA matches it firmly. A clone size is listed for some rows: how often the clone was seen (once, few, many), or a class if it is expanded.

clone size	D gene	CDR3 length	J gene	V gene	CDR3 protein	CDR3 DNA
once	-	15	TRBJ1-5	TRBV4-1	CASSQASSGDQPQHF	TGCGCCAGCAGCCAAGCCTCGTCAGGGGATCAGCCCCAGCATTTT
-	TRBD2	16	TRBJ2-1	TRBV13	CASSPSPGLEYNEQFF	TGTGCCAGCAGCCCTTCACCGGGACTAGAATACAATGAGCAGTTCTTC
-	TRBD1	14	TRBJ2-2	TRBV29-1	CSVGTGALTGELFF	TGCAGCGTTGGCACAGGGGCCCTCACCGGGGAGCTGTTTTTT
-	-	15	TRBJ2-5	TRBV9	CASSVGGGALETQYF	TGTGCCAGCAGCGTAGGAGGGGGGGCGTTGGAGACCCAGTACTTC
-	-	14	TRBJ1-4	TRBV7-9	CSSSSTVLNEKLFF	TGTTCCAGCAGCTCGACAGTTCTAAATGAAAAACTGTTTTTT
-	-	15	TRBJ2-1	TRBV5-6	CASSLQGLSYNEQFF	TGTGCCAGCAGCTTACAGGGACTATCCTACAATGAGCAGTTCTTC
-	-	12	TRBJ2-7	TRBV1	CTSSQDGYEQYF	TGCACCAGCAGCCAAGACGGCTACGAGCAGTACTTC
-	TRBD1	15	TRBJ1-5	TRBV6-5	CASSQQGVGNQPQHF	TGTGCCAGCAGTCAACAGGGGGTTGGGAATCAGCCCCAGCATTTT
once	TRBD1	14	TRBJ2-7	TRBV6-1	CASSGTGETYEQYF	TGTGCCAGCAGTGGGACAGGAGAAACCTACGAGCAGTACTTC
once	TRBD1	14	TRBJ1-2	TRBV29-1	CSVDFVKGAGGYTF	TGCAGCGTTGACTTCGTGAAGGGGGCTGGGGGCTACACCTTC
-	TRBD2	17	TRBJ2-7	TRBV9	CASSVASSGRSPYEQYF	TGTGCCAGCAGCGTAGCGAGTAGCGGGAGGTCGCCCTACGAGCAGTACTTC
-	-	13	TRBJ2-7	TRBV27	CASSLSGQYEQYF	TGTGCCAGCAGTTTATCGGGGCAGTACGAGCAGTACTTC
-	-	12	TRBJ2-2	TRBV19	CASSISPGELFF	TGTGCCAGTAGTATTTCTCCCGGGGAGCTGTTTTTT
-	TRBD2	16	TRBJ2-5	TRBV5-4	CASSFRLAGAGETQYF	TGTGCCAGCAGCTTTCGGCTAGCGGGAGCTGGGGAGACCCAGTACTTC
-	TRBD2	17	TRBJ2-5	TRBV11-2	CASSPRTSGGLQETQYF	TGTGCCAGCAGCCCGCGGACTAGCGGGGGCCTCCAAGAGACCCAGTACTTC
-	-	11	TRBJ2-4	TRBV21-1	CASSTQGIQYF	TGTGCCAGCAGCACGCAGGGGATTCAGTACTTC
-	-	17	TRBJ2-2	TRBV14	CASSRPPRGKGSGELFF	TGTGCCAGCAGCCGTCCGCCTAGGGGGAAAGGCTCCGGGGAGCTGTTTTTT
-	-	13	TRBJ1-3	TRBV30	CAWSTPTGSTIYF	TGTGCCTGGAGCACTCCAACAGGGAGCACCATATATTTT
-	TRBD1	13	TRBJ2-7	TRBV28	CASKVGQSGEQYF	TGTGCCAGCAAAGTGGGACAGAGTGGCGAGCAGTACTTC
-	-	16	TRBJ2-1	TRBV12-5	CASGLVNPLQNNEQFF	TGTGCTAGTGGTTTGGTAAACCCCTTACAGAACAATGAGCAGTTCTTC
-	TRBD1	16	TRBJ1-1	TRBV10-3	CAISESHGTGGTEAFF	TGTGCCATCAGTGAGTCGCATGGGACAGGGGGCACTGAAGCTTTCTTT
-	TRBD1	14	TRBJ1-6	TRBV2	CASSVGQGNSPLHF	TGTGCCAGCAGTGTGGGACAGGGAAATTCACCCCTCCACTTT
-	-	17	TRBJ2-2	TRBV19	CASRSIQLALNTGELFF	TGTGCCAGCAGAAGTATTCAACTAGCCCTGAACACCGGGGAGCTGTTTTTT
-	TRBD2	16	TRBJ2-1	TRBV15	CATSRLLAGGDNEQFF	TGTGCCACCAGCAGGTTACTAGCGGGAGGCGACAATGAGCAGTTCTTC
few	-	11	TRBJ1-1	TRBV20-1	CSVVAYGEAFF	TGCAGTGTTGTCGCCTACGGTGAAGCTTTCTTT
once	-	13	TRBJ1-2	TRBV6-5	CASSRSGNYGYTF	TGTGCCAGCAGTAGGTCAGGGAACTATGGCTACACCTTC
-	-	15	TRBJ1-1	TRBV7-9	CASSPRFGDRTEAFF	TGTGCCAGCTCCCCAAGGTTCGGGGATCGCACTGAAGCTTTCTTT
-	TRBD2	16	TRBJ2-3	TRBV12-5	CASGLGTSGGPDTQYF	TGTGCTAGTGGTTTGGGGACTAGCGGGGGACCAGATACGCAGTATTTT
-	-	14	TRBJ2-5	TRBV18	CASSPGTVEETQYF	TGTGCCAGCTCACCCGGGACTGTCGAAGAGACCCAGTACTTC
-	TRBD2	17	TRBJ2-2	TRBV9	CASSPRAGGPNTGELFF	TGTGCCAGCAGCCCAAGGGCGGGGGGCCCTAACACCGGGGAGCTGTTTTTT
-	TRBD1	16	TRBJ1-2	TRBV5-1	CASSVGTGVVDYGYTF	TGCGCCAGCAGCGTCGGGACAGGGGTTGTAGACTATGGCTACACCTTC
-	-	15	TRBJ1-2	TRBV27	CASSSMGAGDYGYTF	TGTGCCAGCAGTTCCATGGGGGCAGGTGACTATGGCTACACCTTC
-	-	11	TRBJ2-3	TRBV15	CAIARGDTQYF	TGTGCCATCGCCAGAGGGGATACGCAGTATTTT
-	-	12	TRBJ1-6	TRBV5-1	CASSLTGSPLHF	TGCGCCAGCAGCTTGACAGGTTCACCCCTCCACTTT
once	TRBD2	15	TRBJ2-1	TRBV10-2	CASSESAGGGNEQFF	TGCGCCAGCAGTGAGTCGGCGGGAGGAGGCAATGAGCAGTTCTTC
-	TRBD2	16	TRBJ2-7	TRBV11-2	CASSLGYGGSAYEQYF	TGTGCCAGCAGCTTAGGTTACGGCGGGAGCGCCTACGAGCAGTACTTC
-	TRBD1	12	TRBJ2-7	TRBV7-2	CASGDRSYEQYF	TGTGCCAGCGGGGACAGGTCCTACGAGCAGTACTTC
-	TRBD1	15	TRBJ1-4	TRBV6-5	CASSYSGGANEKLFF	TGTGCCAGCAGTTACTCAGGGGGCGCAAATGAAAAACTGTTTTTT
-	-	16	TRBJ2-7	TRBV10-1	CASSESWTVRTYEQYF	TGCGCCAGCAGTGAGTCGTGGACAGTTCGGACCTACGAGCAGTACTTC
-	TRBD2	15	TRBJ2-7	TRBV7-2	CASSSGLLVSYEQYF	TGTGCCAGCAGCTCGGGACTACTTGTCTCCTACGAGCAGTACTTC
-	-	12	TRBJ2-5	TRBV2	CASRSPQETQYF	TGTGCCAGTCGTTCCCCCCAAGAGACCCAGTACTTC
-	-	14	TRBJ1-2	TRBV30	CAWSRITGNYGYTF	TGTGCCTGGAGCCGCATAACAGGAAACTATGGCTACACCTTC
-	-	15	TRBJ2-5	TRBV9	CASSVAGTVQETQYF	TGTGCCAGCAGCGTAGCTGGGACTGTACAAGAGACCCAGTACTTC
-	-	11	TRBJ1-2	TRBV30	CAWSPGAGYTF	TGTGCCTGGAGTCCAGGGGCCGGCTACACCTTC
-	TRBD2	20	TRBJ2-2	TRBV5-1	CASSPQGFSGGPTNTGELFF	TGCGCCAGCAGCCCCCAAGGATTTAGCGGGGGGCCGACAAACACCGGGGAGCTGTTTTTT
-	TRBD1	15	TRBJ2-7	TRBV19	CASSIGGTDSYEQYF	TGTGCCAGTAGTATAGGGGGGACAGATTCCTACGAGCAGTACTTC
once	TRBD1	14	TRBJ1-2	TRBV28	CASTRTGLNYGYTF	TGTGCCAGCACTAGGACAGGGCTCAACTATGGCTACACCTTC
-	TRBD1	19	TRBJ1-1	TRBV7-3	CASSPLPVDRVVGGTEAFF	TGTGCCAGCAGCCCCTTGCCTGTTGACAGGGTAGTTGGCGGGACTGAAGCTTTCTTT
few	-	13	TRBJ2-1	TRBV30	CAYDSGSRREQFF	TGTGCCTACGACTCCGGGAGCCGGCGTGAGCAGTTCTTC
-	-	17	TRBJ2-4	TRBV7-2	CASSLLGTDRWMGIQYF	TGTGCCAGCAGCTTACTGGGCACAGACAGGTGGATGGGCATTCAGTACTTC
-	-	17	TRBJ2-4	TRBV4-1	CASSHTGGARASSIQYF	TGCGCCAGCAGCCACACTGGGGGGGCCCGGGCTAGTAGCATTCAGTACTTC
-	TRBD2	13	TRBJ2-3	TRBV19	CASSAGEADTQYF	TGTGCCAGTAGTGCGGGAGAGGCAGATACGCAGTATTTT